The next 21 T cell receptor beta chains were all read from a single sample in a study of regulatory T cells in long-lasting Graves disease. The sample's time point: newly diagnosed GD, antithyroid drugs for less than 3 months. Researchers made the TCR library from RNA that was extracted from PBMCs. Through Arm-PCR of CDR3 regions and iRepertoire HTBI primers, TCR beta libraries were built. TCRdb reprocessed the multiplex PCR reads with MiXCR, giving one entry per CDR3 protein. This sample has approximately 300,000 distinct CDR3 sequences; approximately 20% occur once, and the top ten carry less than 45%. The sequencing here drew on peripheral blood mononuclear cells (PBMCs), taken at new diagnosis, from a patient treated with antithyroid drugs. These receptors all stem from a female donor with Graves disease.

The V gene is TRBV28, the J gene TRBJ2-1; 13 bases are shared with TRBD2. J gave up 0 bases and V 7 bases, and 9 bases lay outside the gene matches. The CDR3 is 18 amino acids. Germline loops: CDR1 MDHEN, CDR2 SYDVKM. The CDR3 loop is CASKPKGLAGSSYNEQFF. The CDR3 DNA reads TGTGCCAGCAAACCCAAGGGACTAGCGGGAAGCTCCTACAATGAGCAGTTCTTC.

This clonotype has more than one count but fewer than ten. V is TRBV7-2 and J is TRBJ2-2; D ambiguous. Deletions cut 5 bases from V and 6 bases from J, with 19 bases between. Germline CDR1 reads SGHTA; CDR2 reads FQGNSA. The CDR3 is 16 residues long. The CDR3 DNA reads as TGTGCCAGCAGCCCCCGGGTTTCACCAAGAGCCGGGGAGCTGTTTTTT. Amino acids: CASSPRVSPRAGELFF.

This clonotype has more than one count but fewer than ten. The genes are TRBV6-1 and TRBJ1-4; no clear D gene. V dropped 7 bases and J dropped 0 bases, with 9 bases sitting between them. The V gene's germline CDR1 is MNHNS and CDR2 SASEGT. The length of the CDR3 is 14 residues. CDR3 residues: CASKYSATNEKLFF. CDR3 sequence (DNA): TGTGCCAGCAAATACAGCGCAACTAATGAAAAACTGTTTTTT.

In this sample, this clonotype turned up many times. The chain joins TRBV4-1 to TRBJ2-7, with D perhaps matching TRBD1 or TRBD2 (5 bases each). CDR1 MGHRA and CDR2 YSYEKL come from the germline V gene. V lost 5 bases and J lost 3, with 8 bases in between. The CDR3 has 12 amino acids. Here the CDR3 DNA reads TGCGCCAGCAGCGAGGGGAGCTACGAGCAGTACTTC. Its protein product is CASSEGSYEQYF.

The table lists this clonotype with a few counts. DNA of the CDR3: TGTGCCAGCAGCGTCAAGACAGGGTTCGGGGTCACAGATACGCAGTATTTT. This encodes CASSVKTGFGVTDTQYF. The chain is built from TRBV9 and TRBJ2-3; the match to TRBD1 covers 7 bases. The J segment lost 2 bases and the V segment lost 2 bases, leaving 11 bases of the junction unmatched. Germline values: CDR1 SGDLS, CDR2 YYNGEE. The length of the CDR3 is 17 residues.

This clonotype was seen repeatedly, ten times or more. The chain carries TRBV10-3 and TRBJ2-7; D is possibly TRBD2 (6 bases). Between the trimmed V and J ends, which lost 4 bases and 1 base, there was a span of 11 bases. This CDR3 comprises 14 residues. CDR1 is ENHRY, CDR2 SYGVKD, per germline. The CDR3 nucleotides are TGTGCCATCAGTGTATCCCGGGAGTCCTACGAGCAGTACTTC. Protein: CAISVSRESYEQYF.

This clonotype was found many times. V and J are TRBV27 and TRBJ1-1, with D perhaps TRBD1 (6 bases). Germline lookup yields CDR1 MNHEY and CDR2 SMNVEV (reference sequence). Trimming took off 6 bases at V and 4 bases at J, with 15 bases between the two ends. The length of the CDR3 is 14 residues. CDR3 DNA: TGTGCCAGCAGGTGGGGGGCATCAAGCACTGAAGCTTTCTTT. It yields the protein CASRWGASSTEAFF.

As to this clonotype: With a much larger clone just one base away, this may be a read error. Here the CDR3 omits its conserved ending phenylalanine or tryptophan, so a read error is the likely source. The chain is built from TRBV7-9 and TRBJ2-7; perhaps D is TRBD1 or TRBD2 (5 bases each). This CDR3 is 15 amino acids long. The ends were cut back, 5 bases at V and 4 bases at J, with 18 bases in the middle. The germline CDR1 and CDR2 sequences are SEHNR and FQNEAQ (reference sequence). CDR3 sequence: CASSPRRGEGYEQYL. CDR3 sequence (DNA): TGTGCCAGCAGCCCCCGTAGAGGGGAAGGGTACGAGCAGTACCTC.

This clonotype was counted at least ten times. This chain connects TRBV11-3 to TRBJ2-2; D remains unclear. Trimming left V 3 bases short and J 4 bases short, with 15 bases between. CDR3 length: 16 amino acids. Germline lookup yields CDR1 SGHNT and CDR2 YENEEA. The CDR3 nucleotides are TGTGCCAGCAGCTTGGCCTCCTCCAGCCTCACCGGGGAGCTGTTTTTT. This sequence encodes CASSLASSSLTGELFF.

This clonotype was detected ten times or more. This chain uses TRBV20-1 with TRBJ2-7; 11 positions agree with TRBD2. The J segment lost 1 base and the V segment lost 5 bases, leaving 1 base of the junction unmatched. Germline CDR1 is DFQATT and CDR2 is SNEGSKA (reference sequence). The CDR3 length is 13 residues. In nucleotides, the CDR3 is TGCAGTGCTGGGACTAGCGGTTCCTACGAGCAGTACTTC. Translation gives CSAGTSGSYEQYF.

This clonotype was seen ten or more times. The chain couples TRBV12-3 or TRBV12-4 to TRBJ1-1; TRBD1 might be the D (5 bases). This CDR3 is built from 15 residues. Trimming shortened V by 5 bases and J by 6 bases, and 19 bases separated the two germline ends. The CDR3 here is CASSPTFRWGAEAFF. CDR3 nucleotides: TGTGCCAGCAGTCCAACCTTTAGGTGGGGCGCTGAAGCTTTCTTT.

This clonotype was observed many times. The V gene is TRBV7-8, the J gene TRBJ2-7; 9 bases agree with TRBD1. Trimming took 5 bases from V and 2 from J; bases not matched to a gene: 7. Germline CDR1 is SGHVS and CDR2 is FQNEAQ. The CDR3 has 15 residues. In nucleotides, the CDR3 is TGTGCCAGCAGCACGGGGACAGGGAGTCCCTACGAGCAGTACTTC. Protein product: CASSTGTGSPYEQYF.

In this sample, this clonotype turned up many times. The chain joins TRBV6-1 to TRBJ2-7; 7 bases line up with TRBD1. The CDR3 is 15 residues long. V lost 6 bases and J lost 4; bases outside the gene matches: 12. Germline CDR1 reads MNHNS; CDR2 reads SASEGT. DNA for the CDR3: TGTGCCAGCAGAAGACGGGACAGTTCGAATTACGAGCAGTACTTC. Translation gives CASRRRDSSNYEQYF.

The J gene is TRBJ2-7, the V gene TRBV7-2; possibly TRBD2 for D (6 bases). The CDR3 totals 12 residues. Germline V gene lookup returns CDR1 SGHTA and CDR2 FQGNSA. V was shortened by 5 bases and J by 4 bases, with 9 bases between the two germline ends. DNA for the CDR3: TGTGCCAGCAGCCCGGACTATTACGAGCAGTACTTC. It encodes CASSPDYYEQYF.

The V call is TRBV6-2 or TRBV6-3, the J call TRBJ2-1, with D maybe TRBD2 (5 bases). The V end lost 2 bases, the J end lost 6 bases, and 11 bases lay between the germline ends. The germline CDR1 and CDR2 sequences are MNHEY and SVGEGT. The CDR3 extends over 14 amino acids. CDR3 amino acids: CASSYTTSTNEQFF. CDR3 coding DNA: TGTGCCAGCAGTTACACTACTAGTACCAATGAGCAGTTCTTC.

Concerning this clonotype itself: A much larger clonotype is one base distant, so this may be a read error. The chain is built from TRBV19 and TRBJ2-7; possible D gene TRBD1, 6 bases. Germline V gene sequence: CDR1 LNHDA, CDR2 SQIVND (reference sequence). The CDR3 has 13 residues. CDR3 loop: CPSSSTGFHEQYF. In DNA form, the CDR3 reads TGTCCCAGTAGTTCAACAGGGTTCCACGAGCAGTACTTC.

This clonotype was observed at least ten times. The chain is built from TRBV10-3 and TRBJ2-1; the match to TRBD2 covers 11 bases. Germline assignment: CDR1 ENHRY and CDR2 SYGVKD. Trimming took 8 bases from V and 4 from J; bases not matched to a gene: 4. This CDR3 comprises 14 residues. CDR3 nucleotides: TGTGCCATCGCGAGACTAGCGGGGTACAATGAGCAGTTCTTC. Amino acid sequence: CAIARLAGYNEQFF.

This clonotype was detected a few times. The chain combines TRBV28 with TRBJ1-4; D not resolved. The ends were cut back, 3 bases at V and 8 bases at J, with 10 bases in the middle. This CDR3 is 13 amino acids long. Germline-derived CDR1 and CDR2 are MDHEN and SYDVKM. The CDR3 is CASSFRAEEKLFF. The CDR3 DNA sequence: TGTGCCAGCAGTTTCCGGGCCGAAGAAAAACTGTTTTTT.

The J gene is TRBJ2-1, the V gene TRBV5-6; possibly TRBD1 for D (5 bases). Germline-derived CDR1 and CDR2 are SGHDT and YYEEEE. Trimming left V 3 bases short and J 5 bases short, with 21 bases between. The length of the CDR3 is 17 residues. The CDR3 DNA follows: TGTGCCAGCAGCTCTCCAGGGCCTCCCAGAGACAACAATGAGCAGTTCTTC. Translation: CASSSPGPPRDNNEQFF.

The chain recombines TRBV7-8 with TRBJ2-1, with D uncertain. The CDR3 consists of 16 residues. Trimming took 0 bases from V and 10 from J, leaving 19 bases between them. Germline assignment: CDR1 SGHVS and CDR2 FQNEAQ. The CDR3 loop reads CASSLANIEATGEQFF. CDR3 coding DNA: TGTGCCAGCAGCTTAGCCAACATAGAGGCCACCGGGGAGCAGTTCTTC. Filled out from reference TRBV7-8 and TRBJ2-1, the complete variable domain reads GAGVSQSPRYKVAKRGQDVALRCDPISGHVSLFWYQQALGQGPEFLTYFQNEAQLDKSGLPSDRFFAERPEGSVSTLKIQRTQQEDSAVYLCASSLANIEATGEQFFGPGTRLTVL.

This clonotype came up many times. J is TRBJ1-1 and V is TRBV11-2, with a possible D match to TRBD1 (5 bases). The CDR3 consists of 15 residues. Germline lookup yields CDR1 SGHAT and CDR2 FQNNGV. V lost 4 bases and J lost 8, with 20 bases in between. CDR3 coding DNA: TGTGCCAGCAGCTCGCGAGGGACGGCCGTCCCGGAAGCTTTCTTT. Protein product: CASSSRGTAVPEAFF. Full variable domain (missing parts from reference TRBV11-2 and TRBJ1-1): EAGVAQSPRYKIIEKRQSVAFWCNPISGHATLYWYQQILGQGPKLLIQFQNNGVVDDSQLPKDRFSAERLKGVDSTLKIQPAKLEDSAVYLCASSSRGTAVPEAFFGQGTRLTVV.